These T cell receptor beta chains were read from a single sample in a study of shared clonotypes between healthy human individuals. TCRdb's copy holds only in-frame clones and misses some; the assay was immunoSEQ multiplex PCR. The sample holds hundreds of thousands of clones, about 96% seen once. The sample comprised naive CD8+ T cells sorted from blood. The receptors originated from a woman under 40 in good health. Each CDR3 is given with its conserved first and last residue. D genes are given only for firm matches. Not every row has a clone size; where given, it reads once, few, many or a size class.

>.|.|TRBV5-6|TRBJ1-5
CASSSPSLNQPQHF
TGTGCCAGCAGCTCCCCCAGCCTCAATCAGCCCCAGCATTTT
>.|.|TRBV13|TRBJ2-3
CASSSKTDGSTDTQYF
TGTGCCAGCAGCTCCAAGACTGATGGAAGCACAGATACGCAGTATTTT
>.|.|TRBV29-1|TRBJ2-7
CSVGGFPLGYEQYF
TGCAGCGTTGGCGGGTTCCCCCTCGGATACGAGCAGTACTTC
>.|TRBD2|TRBV7-9|TRBJ2-7
CASSLLAGEWYEQYF
TGTGCCAGCAGCTTACTAGCGGGAGAATGGTACGAGCAGTACTTC
>.|TRBD1|TRBV9|TRBJ1-6
CASSDGTGYTLHF
TGTGCCAGCAGCGACGGGACAGGATATACCCTCCACTTT
>.|TRBD1|TRBV7-9|TRBJ1-2
CASSASRTGVLGYTF
TGTGCCAGCAGCGCCTCTCGGACAGGGGTCCTTGGCTACACCTTC
>.|.|TRBV9|TRBJ2-5
CASSPPGAGLVETQYF
TGTGCCAGCAGCCCTCCCGGAGCAGGCCTGGTGGAGACCCAGTACTTC
>.|.|TRBV11-2|TRBJ2-7
CASSPGPSSYEQYF
TGTGCCAGCAGCCCCGGACCCAGCTCCTACGAGCAGTACTTC
>.|TRBD2|TRBV19|TRBJ2-5
CASSAPPGTSGRLQETQYF
TGTGCCAGTAGTGCCCCTCCCGGGACTAGCGGGCGCCTCCAAGAGACCCAGTACTTC
>.|TRBD1|TRBV7-6|TRBJ1-1
CASSLGGQGRPQAFF
TGTGCCAGCAGCTTGGGGGGACAGGGAAGACCCCAAGCTTTCTTT
>.|TRBD1|TRBV13|TRBJ2-7
CASSLGGQGITYEQYF
TGTGCCAGCAGCTTAGGGGGACAGGGGATTACCTACGAGCAGTACTTC
>.|TRBD1|TRBV28|TRBJ1-5
CASWDRFNQPQHF
TGTGCCAGCTGGGACAGGTTTAATCAGCCCCAGCATTTT
>.|.|TRBV5-6|TRBJ1-5
CASSLGAGQPQHF
TGTGCCAGCAGCTTGGGTGCTGGGCAGCCCCAGCATTTT
>.|.|TRBV28|TRBJ2-1
CASSRLRPSSYNEQFF
TGTGCCAGCAGCCGCCTGCGCCCCTCCTCCTACAATGAGCAGTTCTTC
>once|.|TRBV7-9|TRBJ2-2
CASSLGEPRNTGELFF
TGTGCCAGCAGTCTAGGGGAACCTAGGAACACCGGGGAGCTGTTTTTT